The 17 T cell receptor beta chains below come from one sample, sequenced in a study of blood T cells in healthy people across ages. The use of a sample-barcoded 5' primer and a J-beta primer mix characterized a second PCR of roughly 7 to 11 cycles. TCRdb reanalysed the 5' RACE reads using MiXCR and keeps one entry per CDR3 protein. The data contain over 600,000 distinct CDR3 sequences, under 25% of them singletons. Sequencing was carried out using blood. These receptors were taken from a man in his 70s in good health.

This clonotype was observed a handful of times. This rearrangement joins TRBV10-3 to TRBJ2-1, with a possible D match to TRBD1 (6 bases). Germline-derived CDR1 and CDR2 are ENHRY and SYGVKD. The germline V and J ends were trimmed by 3 bases and 9 bases, with 12 bases remaining between them. The length of the CDR3 is 13 residues. CDR3 amino acids: CAISDRGDGEQFF. The CDR3 bases are TGTGCCATCAGTGACAGGGGAGATGGTGAGCAGTTCTTC.

With regard to this clonotype: The junction and the germline gene differ at one end; a read error may be behind it. This chain links TRBV4-2 with TRBJ2-2, with 11 bases fitting TRBD2. The CDR3 extends over 19 amino acids. From germline, CDR1 is LGHNA and CDR2 YNFKEQ. The CDR3 reads CASSHNPGLAVANTGELVF. CDR3 coding DNA: TGTGCCAGCAGCCATAATCCGGGACTAGCGGTCGCGAACACCGGGGAGCTGGTTTTT.

Only one count was recorded for this clonotype. The chain couples TRBV5-1 to TRBJ2-6, with D hard to call. CDR1 SGHRS and CDR2 YFSETQ come from the germline V gene. V lost 7 bases and J lost 0, with 14 bases in between. The length of the CDR3 is 16 residues. The CDR3 DNA reads as TGCGCCAGCGGCCAGCTCAGGACCTCTGGGGCCAACGTCCTGACTTTC. Its translation: CASGQLRTSGANVLTF.

This clonotype was detected a few times. The chain recombines TRBV7-2 with TRBJ2-1, with D perhaps being TRBD1 or TRBD2 (5 bases each). Trimming removed 6 bases from V and 10 bases from J, with 22 bases in between. Germline V gene sequence: CDR1 SGHTA, CDR2 FQGNSA. This CDR3 has 15 residues. DNA for the CDR3: TGTGCCAGCAGGCGCCCCGGGACCACAAATGAAGAGCAGTTCTTC. It specifies CASRRPGTTNEEQFF.

This clonotype was picked up a small number of times. This rearrangement joins TRBV6-1 to TRBJ1-1; D might be TRBD1 (6 bases). The V end lost 8 bases, the J end lost 0 bases, and 10 bases lay between the germline ends. The V gene's germline CDR1 is MNHNS and CDR2 SASEGT. The CDR3 spans 13 residues. CDR3 sequence reads: CASQGQMNTEAFF. In DNA form, the CDR3 reads TGTGCCAGCCAAGGACAGATGAACACTGAAGCTTTCTTT.

This clonotype appeared a few times. The V and J genes are TRBV20-1 and TRBJ1-3; 7 bases map to TRBD1. The CDR3 has 14 amino acids. CDR1 DFQATT and CDR2 SNEGSKA come from the germline V gene (reference sequence). The V and J ends lost 7 bases and 0 bases, in that order; junction bases with no gene match: 6. The CDR3 is CSVPDRASGNTIYF. For the CDR3, the DNA is TGCAGTGTCCCAGACAGGGCCTCTGGAAACACCATATATTTT.

The J gene is TRBJ2-5, the V gene TRBV5-1; D is uncertain. Germline values: CDR1 SGHRS, CDR2 YFSETQ. The V end was cut by 4 bases, the J end by 11 bases, with 15 bases between. This CDR3 spans 12 amino acids. CDR3 DNA sequence: TGCGCCAGCAGCGGTGGAAGGGCAGAGCAGTACTTC. This gives the protein CASSGGRAEQYF.

The chain couples TRBV6-5 to TRBJ2-1; D possibly corresponds to TRBD2 (6 bases). The CDR3 is 11 residues long. V shed 8 bases and J shed 8 bases, with 10 bases lying between them. CDR1 and CDR2 (germline): MNHEY, SVGAGI. CDR3 bases: TGTGCCAGCGCGGAGGGCGATGAGCAGTTCTTC. Translated, it gives CASAEGDEQFF.

About this clonotype itself: A much bigger clone sits one base away, suggesting this may be a read error. This CDR3 fails to terminate in the conserved phenylalanine or tryptophan, so it likely reflects a read error. V and J are TRBV6-5 and TRBJ2-7, with unresolved D. Germline CDR1 MNHEY, CDR2 SVGAGI. The CDR3 is 14 amino acids. V lost 2 bases and J 7 bases, leaving 15 bases between the germline ends. In DNA, the CDR3 is TGTGCCAGCAGTTACCCCGGAAAGGTCGGGGAGCAGTACCTC. Protein: CASSYPGKVGEQYL.

About this clonotype: A read error may explain this, as a much larger clone is one base away. This chain uses TRBV10-3 with TRBJ2-1; 8 bases map to TRBD2. Germline V gives CDR1 ENHRY, CDR2 SYGVKD. V dropped 7 bases and J dropped 4; count of bases not matched to a gene: 9. This CDR3 spans 15 amino acids. The CDR3 DNA follows: TGTGCCATCATGGGCGGGAGGCCGAAGTACAATGAGCAGTTCTTC. Residues: CAIMGGRPKYNEQFF.

The rearrangement uses TRBV20-1 and TRBJ2-7; weak D call: TRBD1 (6 bases). Germline CDR1 is DFQATT and CDR2 is SNEGSKA (reference sequence). With 6 bases removed from V and 2 bases from J, the gap between germline ends came to 14 bases. This CDR3 has 13 residues. CDR3 DNA: TGCAGTGCCGGAAGGGACATTACCTACGAGCAGTACTTC. Its translation is CSAGRDITYEQYF.

The V and J genes are TRBV5-1 and TRBJ2-1; 14 bases line up with TRBD2. J was trimmed by 8 bases and V by 3 bases; bases with no gene match: 7. CDR1 is SGHRS, CDR2 YFSETQ, per germline. The CDR3 has 16 amino acids. The CDR3 DNA reads TGCGCCAGCAGCTCGGGACTAGCGGGAGAAGATGATGAGCAGTTCTTC. It encodes CASSSGLAGEDDEQFF. The full variable domain, completed using reference TRBV5-1 and TRBJ2-1, is KAGVTQTPRYLIKTRGQQVTLSCSPISGHRSVSWYQQTPGQGLQFLFEYFSETQRNKGNFPGRFSGRQFSNSRSEMNVSTLELGDSALYLCASSSGLAGEDDEQFFGPGTRLTVL.

This clonotype was seen at least ten times. The CDR3 DNA sequence: TGTGCCAGCAGTTACTCGTCAGGAATCTCTGGGGCCAACGTCCTGACTTTC. It specifies CASSYSSGISGANVLTF. This chain links TRBV6-5 with TRBJ2-6; D call uncertain. The CDR3 has 17 amino acids. V lost 0 bases, J lost 0 bases, and 9 bases lay in between. The germline gives CDR1 MNHEY, CDR2 SVGAGI.

The CDR3 sequence is CASSQPPSYGYTF. As DNA, the CDR3 is TGCGCCAGCAGCCAACCGCCATCCTATGGCTACACCTTC. This chain links TRBV4-1 with TRBJ1-2; D unclear. In germline, CDR1 is MGHRA, CDR2 YSYEKL. This CDR3 has 13 residues. V gave up 2 bases and J gave up 4 bases, with 8 bases separating them.

The rearrangement uses TRBV6-2 or TRBV6-3 and TRBJ1-1, with 7 bases fitting TRBD1. Per germline, CDR1 MNHEY and CDR2 SVGEGT. With V trimmed by 7 bases and J by 1 base, 9 bases remained unmatched. The CDR3 is 15 residues long. CDR3 region: CASINAGTENTEAFF. The CDR3 bases are TGTGCCAGCATCAACGCCGGGACAGAGAACACTGAAGCTTTCTTT.

V and J are TRBV4-1 and TRBJ2-1; tentatively, D is TRBD1 (8 bases). From germline, CDR1 is MGHRA and CDR2 YSYEKL. The CDR3 totals 13 residues. Trimming took 4 bases from V and 8 from J, leaving 12 bases between them. CDR3 sequence reads: CASSLTGGDEQFF. CDR3 in DNA: TGCGCCAGCAGCCTTACAGGGGGGGATGAGCAGTTCTTC.

The chain carries TRBV12-3 or TRBV12-4 and TRBJ2-7, with TRBD2 matching 9 bases. Trimming at V came to 6 bases and at J to 5 bases, leaving 17 bases not matched to a gene. The CDR3 sequence is 17 residues long. The CDR3 DNA follows: TGTGCCAGCAGCCTGAGCCAAAGCGGGAGGACGGTCCACGAGCAGTACTTC. Translated: CASSLSQSGRTVHEQYF.